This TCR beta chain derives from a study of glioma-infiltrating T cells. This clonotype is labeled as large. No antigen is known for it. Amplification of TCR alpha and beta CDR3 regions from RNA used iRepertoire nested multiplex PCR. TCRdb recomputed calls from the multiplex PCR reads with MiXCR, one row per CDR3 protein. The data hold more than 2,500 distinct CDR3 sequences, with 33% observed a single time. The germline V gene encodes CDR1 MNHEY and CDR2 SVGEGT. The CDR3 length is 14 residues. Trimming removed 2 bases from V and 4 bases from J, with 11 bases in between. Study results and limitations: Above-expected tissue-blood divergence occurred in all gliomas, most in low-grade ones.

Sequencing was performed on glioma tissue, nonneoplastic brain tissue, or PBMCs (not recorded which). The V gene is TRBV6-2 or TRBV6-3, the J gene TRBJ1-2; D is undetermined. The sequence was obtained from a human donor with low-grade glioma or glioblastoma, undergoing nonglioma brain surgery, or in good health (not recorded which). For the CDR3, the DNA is TGTGCCAGCAGTTACGAGGGTCAGTTCTATGGCTACACCTTC. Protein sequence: CASSYEGQFYGYTF.